Below, 17 T cell receptor beta chains from the same sample are listed, as sequenced in a study of shared clonotypes between healthy human individuals. The assay was immunoSEQ multiplex PCR, and TCRdb's table has in-frame clones only and misses some. The profile covers 1,400,000 or so clones, with 98% appearing a single time and 0.36% taken by the ten largest. Input material: naive CD4+ T cells sorted from blood. Subset defined: CD45RA+ positively selected. Receptor source: a man in his thirties or forties in good health.

Comment on this clone: Compared with germline, one end of the junction differs, possibly owing to a read error. The rearrangement links TRBV7-7 to TRBJ2-5, with no clear D. CDR1 is SSHAT and CDR2 is FNYEAQ in the germline V gene (reference sequence). There are 14 residues in the CDR3. CDR3: CASSLIGSQETQYF. CDR3 nucleotides: TGTGCTAGCAGCTTGATCGGGTCCCAAGAGACCCAGTACTTC. The complete variable domain, with remaining parts taken from reference TRBV7-7 and TRBJ2-5, reads GAGVSQSPRYKVTKRGQDVTLRCDPISSHATLYWYQQALGQGPEFLTYFNYEAQPDKSGLPSDRFSAERPEGSISTLTIQRTEQRDSAMYRCASSLIGSQETQYFGPGTRLLVL.

The chain carries TRBV11-2 and TRBJ1-4; perhaps TRBD1 as D (5 bases). V shed 1 base and J shed 6 bases, with 15 bases lying between them. The CDR3 spans 16 residues. In germline, CDR1 is SGHAT, CDR2 FQNNGV. The DNA of the CDR3 is TGTGCCAGCAGCTTAGCGGGGACGAGAGTCGATGAAAAACTGTTTTTT. This translates into CASSLAGTRVDEKLFF.

The chain joins TRBV19 to TRBJ2-7; no reliable D call. This CDR3 has 13 residues. Germline CDR1 LNHDA, CDR2 SQIVND (reference sequence). V lost 6 bases and J lost 3, with 12 bases in between. The CDR3 spells CASSTVPHYEQYF. The CDR3 DNA reads TGTGCCAGTAGCACAGTCCCTCACTACGAGCAGTACTTC.

The chain links TRBV5-1 to TRBJ2-7, with 8 bases that match TRBD2. CDR3 length equals 17 residues. In germline, CDR1 is SGHRS, CDR2 YFSETQ. With V trimmed by 3 bases and J by 6 bases, 17 bases remained unmatched. This CDR3 is CASSSRGGQFFEGEQYF. In DNA, the CDR3 is TGCGCCAGCAGCTCCCGGGGGGGGCAGTTTTTTGAGGGCGAGCAGTACTTC.

The gene calls are TRBV27 and TRBJ2-7, with unresolved D. The CDR3 has 16 amino acids. Germline CDR1 MNHEY, CDR2 SMNVEV (reference sequence). Trimming took off 0 bases at V and 0 bases at J, with 12 bases between the two ends. CDR3 sequence (DNA): TGTGCCAGCAGTTTATCGAGGTTAGGCAACTCCTACGAGCAGTACTTC. It encodes CASSLSRLGNSYEQYF.

V gene TRBV7-9 combines with J gene TRBJ2-5; D might be TRBD2 (6 bases). CDR1 is SEHNR, CDR2 FQNEAQ, per germline (reference sequence). There are 15 residues in the CDR3. V shed 1 base and J shed 2 bases, with 11 bases lying between them. The CDR3 nucleotides are TGTGCCAGCAGCTTAGACGGGCGGGAACAAGAGACCCAGTACTTC. This translates into CASSLDGREQETQYF.

The chain joins TRBV11-2 to TRBJ2-6; unclear D gene. The germline V gene encodes CDR1 SGHAT and CDR2 FQNNGV. The V and J ends lost 2 bases and 0 bases respectively, with 8 bases between them. There are 16 residues in the CDR3. The CDR3 nucleotides are TGTGCCAGCAGCTTATCGAATCGCTCTGGGGCCAACGTCCTGACTTTC. Encoded protein: CASSLSNRSGANVLTF.

The genes are TRBV19 and TRBJ2-1; possibly TRBD1 for D (5 bases). This CDR3 comprises 15 residues. V shed 4 bases and J shed 0 bases, with 10 bases lying between them. Germline assignment: CDR1 LNHDA and CDR2 SQIVND (reference sequence). The CDR3 protein is CASSTRAASYNEQFF. Written as DNA, the CDR3 is TGTGCCAGTAGTACCAGGGCTGCCTCCTACAATGAGCAGTTCTTC.

This sequence joins TRBV19 and TRBJ2-7, with D perhaps TRBD1 (5 bases). V was trimmed by 1 base and J by 3 bases, leaving 10 bases between them. CDR1 is LNHDA and CDR2 is SQIVND in the germline V gene (reference sequence). The CDR3 covers 14 residues. CDR3 in DNA: TGTGCCAGTAGTATAGCACAGGTGGGCTACGAGCAGTACTTC. Translating it yields CASSIAQVGYEQYF.

The rearrangement links TRBV27 to TRBJ2-5; the D is unclear. Trimming took 5 bases from V and 3 from J, leaving 10 bases between them. CDR1 and CDR2 from the germline V gene are MNHEY and SMNVEV (reference sequence). This CDR3 is 13 amino acids long. The CDR3 DNA is TGTGCCAGCAGTAGGGCAGGAAAAGAGACCCAGTACTTC. This encodes CASSRAGKETQYF.

The rearrangement uses TRBV28 and TRBJ1-4; 9 nucleotides line up with TRBD1. J gave up 2 bases and V 6 bases, and 10 bases lay outside the gene matches. Germline CDR1 and CDR2: MDHEN and SYDVKM. CDR3 size: 17 residues. CDR3 residues: CASRLGQGLSTNEKLFF. The CDR3 coding sequence is TGTGCCAGCAGGCTTGGACAGGGGTTATCTACTAATGAAAAACTGTTTTTT.

The chain employs TRBV11-3 and TRBJ2-5, with D unresolved. V lost 1 base, J lost 0 bases, and 6 bases lay in between. Per germline, CDR1 SGHNT and CDR2 YENEEA. This CDR3 spans 14 amino acids. The chain's CDR3 is CASSLALYQETQYF. The CDR3 DNA reads as TGTGCCAGCAGCTTAGCTCTGTACCAAGAGACCCAGTACTTC. Full variable domain (outside the CDR3, taken from reference TRBV11-3 and TRBJ2-5): EAGVVQSPRYKIIEKKQPVAFWCNPISGHNTLYWYLQNLGQGPELLIRYENEEAVDDSQLPKDRFSAERLKGVDSTLKIQPAELGDSAVYLCASSLALYQETQYFGPGTRLLVL.

The rearrangement links TRBV19 to TRBJ1-5; 8 bases match TRBD1. Per germline, CDR1 LNHDA and CDR2 SQIVND (reference sequence). There are 15 residues in the CDR3. The ends lost 3 bases at V and 5 bases at J; junction bases unmatched: 6. CDR3 in amino acids: CASSILDRAHQPQHF. CDR3 nucleotide sequence: TGTGCCAGTAGTATTCTGGACAGGGCCCATCAGCCCCAGCATTTT.

The chain is built from TRBV10-3 and TRBJ2-5; 13 bases line up with TRBD2. CDR1 is ENHRY, CDR2 SYGVKD, per germline. The J segment lost 2 bases and the V segment lost 2 bases, leaving 14 bases of the junction unmatched. The CDR3 is made up of 20 amino acids. This CDR3 is CAISEHQGGGLAGEQETQYF. As DNA, the CDR3 is TGTGCCATCAGTGAGCATCAAGGTGGCGGACTAGCGGGAGAGCAAGAGACCCAGTACTTC.

The chain combines TRBV2 with TRBJ1-2, with D perhaps TRBD1 (6 bases). Germline CDR1 reads SNHLY; CDR2 reads FYNNEI. Trimming took 6 bases from V and 1 from J, leaving 15 bases between them. The CDR3 totals 15 residues. CDR3: CASSGQRDFNYGYTF. As DNA, the CDR3 is TGTGCCAGCAGCGGACAGCGAGATTTTAACTATGGCTACACCTTC.

This clone occurred once. This specimen includes other DNA sequences encoding the same CDR3. This chain uses TRBV2 with TRBJ1-5, with D perhaps matching TRBD1 (6 bases). CDR1 is SNHLY and CDR2 is FYNNEI in the germline V gene. The CDR3 runs 13 residues. V was pared by 8 bases and J by 3 bases, with 11 bases between. The CDR3 DNA reads TGTGCCAGCCGGAACAGGGTCAATCAGCCCCAGCATTTT. This gives the protein CASRNRVNQPQHF.

Note on this clone: This CDR3 is also generated by other DNA sequences in the sample. The chain uses TRBV27 and TRBJ2-1; 7 bases are shared with TRBD2. With V trimmed by 2 bases and J by 1 base, 2 bases remained unmatched. Germline lookup yields CDR1 MNHEY and CDR2 SMNVEV (reference sequence). The CDR3 contains 15 residues. The CDR3: CASSLAGVSYNEQFF. In DNA form, the CDR3 reads TGTGCCAGCAGTTTAGCGGGAGTGTCCTACAATGAGCAGTTCTTC.